There are many counts of the clone carrying this T cell receptor beta chain. This beta chain is a stray read from a library made for alpha chains; its abundance is not meaningful. This sample stems from a study of spatial heterogeneity in lung cancer. For the study at large: Sequence detection consistently recorded a greater number of beta-chain than alpha-chain sequences. The library had UMIs, and each TCR and UMI pair averaged more than ten raw reads.

This sample's time point: sample taken at primary tumor resection. Researchers sequenced whole RNA taken from tumor, nontumor lung or frozen PBMC without sorting. There were 72 donors, all of them untreated patients with early-stage non-small cell lung cancer. A distinct unique molecular identifier was carried by each TCR cDNA molecule. TCRdb used MiXCR to reprocess the 5' RACE reads, holding one entry per CDR3 protein. Among several thousand distinct CDR3 sequences, around 3.6% were seen once, and the ten largest hold around 23%. The V end lost 7 bases, the J end lost 4 bases, and 19 bases lay between the germline ends. The CDR3 length is 15 residues. In germline, CDR1 is LNHDA, CDR2 SQIVND (reference sequence).

Sequenced here: normal lung tissue next to the tumor, sampled at surgery. The TCR was taken from a female donor with early-stage non-small cell lung cancer. The chain employs TRBV19 and TRBJ1-2, with D perhaps matching TRBD1 (5 bases). As DNA, the CDR3 is TGTGCCAGTACCCCCGGGGCAAATACTCGCTATGGCTACACCTTC. It encodes CASTPGANTRYGYTF.